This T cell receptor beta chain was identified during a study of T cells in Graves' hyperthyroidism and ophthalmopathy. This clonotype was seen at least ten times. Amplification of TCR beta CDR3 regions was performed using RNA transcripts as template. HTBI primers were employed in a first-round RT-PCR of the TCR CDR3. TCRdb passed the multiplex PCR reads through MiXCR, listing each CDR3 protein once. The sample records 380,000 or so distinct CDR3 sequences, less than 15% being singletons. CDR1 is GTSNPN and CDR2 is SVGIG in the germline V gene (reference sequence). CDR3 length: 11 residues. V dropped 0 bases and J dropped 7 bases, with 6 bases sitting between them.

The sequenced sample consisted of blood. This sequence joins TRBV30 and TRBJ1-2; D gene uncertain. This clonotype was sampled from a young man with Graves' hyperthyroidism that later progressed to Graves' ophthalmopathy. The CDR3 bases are TGTGCCTGGAGTGTAAGTCCTGGCTACACCTTC. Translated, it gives CAWSVSPGYTF. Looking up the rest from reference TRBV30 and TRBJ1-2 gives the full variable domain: SQTIHQWPATLVQPVGSPLSLECTVEGTSNPNLYWYRQAAGRGLQLLFYSVGIGQISSEVPQNLSASRPQDRQFILSSKKLLLSDSGFYLCAWSVSPGYTFGSGTRLTVV.